This entry features one T cell receptor (beta chain) sequence. The CDR3 spans 16 residues. Deletions cut 3 bases from V and 2 bases from J, with 14 bases between. Germline lookup yields CDR1 KGHSH and CDR2 LQKENI. Described time point: cycle 4 day 1 (C4D1), after 5 to 7 weeks of nivolumab. Brentuximab vedotin exposure varied among the patients, all of whom had relapsed after autologous stem cell transplantation. This sample was taken from a study of PD-1 blockade in classical Hodgkin lymphoma. The method was immunoSEQ multiplex PCR; TCRdb's version includes in-frame clones alone and lacks a portion of them. Counted here are tens of thousands of clones, roughly 77% occurring once; the ten biggest clones make up roughly 17%.

This receptor was taken from a human donor with classical Hodgkin lymphoma. The V call is TRBV18, the J call TRBJ1-3, with a possible D match to TRBD1 (6 bases). Specimen: peripheral blood mononuclear cells (PBMCs), collected before the fourth cycle of nivolumab. DNA for the CDR3: TGTGCCAGCTCACCCCGACAGGACTCAACTGGAAACACCATATATTTT. It encodes CASSPRQDSTGNTIYF.